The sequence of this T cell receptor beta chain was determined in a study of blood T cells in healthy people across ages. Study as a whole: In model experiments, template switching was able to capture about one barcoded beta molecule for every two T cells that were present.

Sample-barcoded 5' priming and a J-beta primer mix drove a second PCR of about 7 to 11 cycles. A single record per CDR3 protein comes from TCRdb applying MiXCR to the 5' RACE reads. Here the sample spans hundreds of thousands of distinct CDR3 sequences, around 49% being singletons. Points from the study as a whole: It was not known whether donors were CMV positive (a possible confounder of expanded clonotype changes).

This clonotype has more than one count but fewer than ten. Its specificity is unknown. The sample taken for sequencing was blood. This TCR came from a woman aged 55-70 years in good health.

Here the CDR3 reads CASSVGGGMNIQYF. CDR3 DNA sequence: TGTGCCAGCAGCGTAGGAGGGGGGATGAACATTCAGTACTTC. The chain uses TRBV9 and TRBJ2-4; either TRBD1 or TRBD2 may supply D (6 bases each). Trimming took off 0 bases at V and 7 bases at J, with 11 bases between the two ends. Germline assignment: CDR1 SGDLS and CDR2 YYNGEE. The CDR3 totals 14 residues.